This T cell receptor (beta chain) was found in a study of tissue T cells after allogeneic stem cell transplantation. Generated by immunoSEQ multiplex PCR, the TCRdb table keeps only in-frame clones and is missing some. The top ten clones hold less than 30% of a sample with 4,000 to 5,000 clones, approximately 69% of them seen once. The CDR3 runs 15 residues. The ends were cut back, 5 bases at V and 2 bases at J, with 15 bases in the middle. From germline, CDR1 is SGHTA and CDR2 FQGNSA. The clonotype was recovered from a female patient aged 18 to 55 with steroid-refractory graft-versus-host disease after an allogeneic stem cell transplant. Some T cells may be provided by the graft donor. The input for sequencing was duodenal tissue, taken at autopsy. V and J are TRBV7-2 and TRBJ1-2, with D perhaps matching TRBD1 (6 bases). The CDR3: CASSKLGGGNYGYTF. The DNA of the CDR3 is TGTGCCAGCAGCAAATTAGGGGGTGGGAACTATGGCTACACCTTC.